This T cell receptor beta chain was sequenced during a study of CD8+CD57+ T cells in acquired aplastic anemia. Study in general: Mean yield of DNA from sorted CD4+ and CD8+ cells was approximately 3 ug.

Findings and caveats of the study: The number of CD8+ CDR3 sequences shared by patients and controls was twenty-nine. Significance was not reached for CD8+ Simpson's diversity between patients and controls.

At least ten counts were recorded for this clonotype. No antigen is known for it. The CDR3 has 16 amino acids. V was clipped by 1 base and J by 3 bases; unmatched bases: 5. Germline CDR1 reads SGHAT; CDR2 reads FQDESV (reference sequence). TCR beta VDJ and CDR3 were profiled, and genomic DNA was the template. TCRdb reprocessed the reads via MiXCR and lists one record per CDR3 protein. The sample holds 90,000 to 150,000 distinct CDR3 sequences, 50% to 70% seen once. Patients picked for sequencing had shown CD8+CD57+ cell expansion detected by flow cytometry. At blood sampling, none of the patients had yet received therapy.

The rearrangement uses TRBV11-1 and TRBJ1-4; TRBD1 agrees at 7 bases. The sample comprised sorted CD4+, CD8+, or CD8+CD57+ T cells (not recorded which) from PBMCs. The clonotype comes from a human donor with aplastic anemia. The CDR3 protein is CASSLGTGVSNEKLFF. CDR3 DNA sequence: TGTGCCAGCAGCTTAGGGACAGGAGTTTCTAATGAAAAACTGTTTTTT.